These 16 T cell receptor beta chains were sequenced from one sample in a study of vaccination effects on CD4 cells after COVID-19 (dated by TCRdb to the early 2020s). After more than nine days of culture, CD4+ T cells were isolated with the EasySep CD4+ T cell isolation kit. Each participant got two doses of an mRNA SARS-CoV-2 vaccine, either BNT162b2 or mRNA-1273. These receptors are not linked to any known antigen. The library was prepared using the immunoSEQ multiplex PCR assay. Sourced from immuneACCESS, this table was stored by TCRdb with only in-frame sequences that have V and J called. A share of the clones is absent; for the studies checked, an unresolved V gene accounts for under half, and the remainder has no known explanation. The sample has around 62,000 clones on record, around 74% of them singletons. Around 2.2% of the sample comes from the top ten. Sequencing was performed on CD4+ T cells from PBMCs cultured without peptide, taken after COVID-19 vaccination. The source of these receptors is a human donor who received a COVID-19 vaccine.

This clone occurred once. The chain joins TRBV3-1 (or the pseudogene TRBV3-2) to TRBJ2-3; 8 bases are a match to TRBD2. The CDR3 is made up of 15 amino acids. Germline V CDR1 and CDR2: LGHDT, YNNKEL (reference sequence). The V segment lost 4 bases and the J segment 3 bases; nucleotides outside the gene matches: 6. CDR3 nucleotide sequence: TGTGCCAGCAGCCCGCGGGCTAGCGGGACAGATACGCAGTATTTT. This codes for CASSPRASGTDTQYF.

The rearrangement joins TRBV30 to TRBJ2-2; TRBD1 agrees at 9 bases. The V gene's germline CDR1 is GTSNPN and CDR2 SVGIG (reference sequence). This CDR3 is 14 amino acids long. The V segment lost 3 bases and the J segment 1 base; nucleotides outside the gene matches: 0. The CDR3 DNA reads TGTGCCTGGAGGGGACAGGGGAACACCGGGGAGCTGTTTTTT. It specifies CAWRGQGNTGELFF.

The V gene is TRBV7-2, the J gene TRBJ2-5, with 7 bases that match TRBD2. The V segment lost 3 bases and the J segment 3 bases; nucleotides outside the gene matches: 1. Germline-derived CDR1 and CDR2 are SGHTA and FQGNSA. The CDR3 totals 13 residues. CDR3 DNA sequence: TGTGCCAGCAGCTTCGCGGGGGAAGAGACCCAGTACTTC. Translated: CASSFAGEETQYF.

The chain carries TRBV19 and TRBJ1-5; 8 bases agree with TRBD1. This CDR3 is built from 13 residues. With 6 bases clipped from V and 5 bases from J, the junction kept 3 bases outside the gene matches. Germline CDR1 is LNHDA and CDR2 is SQIVND (reference sequence). In DNA form, the CDR3 reads TGTGCCAGTAGGGACAGGGAACATCAGCCCCAGCATTTT. It codes for CASRDREHQPQHF. The variable domain in full, with the rest retrieved from reference TRBV19 and TRBJ1-5, is DGGITQSPKYLFRKEGQNVTLSCEQNLNHDAMYWYRQDPGQGLRLIYYSQIVNDFQKGDIAEGYSVSREKKESFPLTVTSAQKNPTAFYLCASRDREHQPQHFGDGTRLSIL.

This chain joins TRBV12-3 or TRBV12-4 and TRBJ1-6, with a possible D match to TRBD1 (5 bases). The CDR3 extends over 13 amino acids. The V end lost 5 bases, the J end lost 8 bases, and 10 bases lay between the germline ends. Written as DNA, the CDR3 is TGTGCCAGCAGTCAAGGGGTGGATTCACCCCTCCACTTT. Its translation: CASSQGVDSPLHF.

The chain couples TRBV24-1 to TRBJ2-2; D is unclear. CDR3 length equals 14 residues. Trimming pared 5 bases from V and 0 bases from J, leaving 6 bases between. CDR1 is KGHDR, CDR2 SFDVKD, per germline. The CDR3 nucleotides read TGTGCCACCAGTGCACACCCGAACACCGGGGAGCTGTTTTTT. This codes for CATSAHPNTGELFF.

This clone was seen only a few times. V is TRBV3-1 (or the pseudogene TRBV3-2) and J is TRBJ2-5, with TRBD2 matching 13 bases. In germline, CDR1 is LGHDT, CDR2 YNNKEL (reference sequence). The V gene end was trimmed by 4 bases and the J gene end by 5 bases; junction bases not matched to a gene: 4. The CDR3 contains 15 residues. CDR3 nucleotide sequence: TGTGCCAGCAGCCGCCAGGGACTAGCGGGGGAGACCCAGTACTTC. This encodes CASSRQGLAGETQYF.

CDR3 bases: TGTGCCAGCTCACCACTTCAAGGGGGAGCCAAAAACATTCAGTACTTC. This encodes CASSPLQGGAKNIQYF. J is TRBJ2-4 and V is TRBV18; D perhaps matches TRBD1 (6 bases). The CDR3 is 16 amino acids. The germline gives CDR1 KGHSH, CDR2 LQKENI. The ends were cut back, 1 base at V and 0 bases at J, with 10 bases in the middle.

The rearrangement links TRBV7-8 to TRBJ2-7; no clear D. Germline-derived CDR1 and CDR2 are SGHVS and FQNEAQ. V was cut by 1 base and J by 2 bases, with 15 bases left in between. The CDR3 runs to 16 residues. DNA of the CDR3: TGTGCCAGCAGCTTAGGGGGATATGGGGAAGCCTACGAGCAGTACGTC. Residues: CASSLGGYGEAYEQYV.

V gene TRBV24-1 combines with J gene TRBJ2-2; D unresolved. CDR3 size: 15 residues. Per germline, CDR1 KGHDR and CDR2 SFDVKD. Trimming stripped 1 base from V and 6 bases from J, with 11 bases between. CDR3: CATSDFQDSPGELFF. In nucleotides, the CDR3 is TGTGCCACCAGTGATTTCCAGGATTCCCCCGGGGAGCTGTTTTTT.

This chain links TRBV7-2 with TRBJ2-5, with D perhaps given as TRBD1 or TRBD2 (5 bases each). Per germline, CDR1 SGHTA and CDR2 FQGNSA. V was shortened by 3 bases and J by 4 bases, with 15 bases between the two germline ends. The CDR3 contains 15 residues. CDR3 in amino acids: CASSFQLGTGETQYF. The CDR3 DNA reads TGTGCCAGCAGCTTTCAGTTGGGGACGGGAGAGACCCAGTACTTC.

The rearrangement joins TRBV4-2 to TRBJ1-1; D gene ambiguous. The length of the CDR3 is 14 residues. Germline V lookup: CDR1 LGHNA, CDR2 YNFKEQ. V shed 4 bases and J shed 1 base, with 10 bases lying between them. The DNA of the CDR3 is TGTGCCAGCAGCCCACGGGCGGGGAACACTGAAGCTTTCTTT. It encodes CASSPRAGNTEAFF.

The chain carries TRBV24-1 and TRBJ2-1; 8 bases map to TRBD2. This CDR3 contains 17 residues. CDR1 is KGHDR and CDR2 is SFDVKD in the germline V gene. Germline trimming cut 3 bases from V and 1 base from J; bases unmatched to any gene: 7. CDR3 in DNA: TGTGCCACCAGTGATCCCACTAGCGGTGCTTCCTACAATGAGCAGTTCTTC. This gives the protein CATSDPTSGASYNEQFF.

This chain joins TRBV6-1 and TRBJ2-7; D is unclear. Germline CDR1 is MNHNS and CDR2 is SASEGT. V lost 6 bases, J lost 2 bases, and 11 bases lay in between. CDR3 size: 13 residues. The CDR3 is CASSQDGPYEQYV. CDR3 nucleotide sequence: TGTGCCAGCAGCCAGGACGGTCCCTACGAGCAGTACGTC.

The chain links TRBV19 to TRBJ1-2; 9 bases map to TRBD1. CDR1 is LNHDA and CDR2 is SQIVND in the germline V gene (reference sequence). The CDR3 is made up of 14 amino acids. V was clipped by 6 bases and J by 0 bases; unmatched bases: 2. CDR3 in DNA: TGTGCCAGTAGCCGGGACAGGGCTAACTATGGCTACACCTTC. It codes for CASSRDRANYGYTF.

The CDR3 nucleotides read TGTGCCAGCAGCGTGGACGGGCAAAACACTGAAGCTTTCTTT. It codes for CASSVDGQNTEAFF. This chain links TRBV9 with TRBJ1-1; D call uncertain. Germline V gives CDR1 SGDLS, CDR2 YYNGEE. There are 14 residues in the CDR3. The V gene lost 2 bases and the J gene lost 2 bases, with 10 bases spanning the gap. Complete variable domain (other parts from reference TRBV9 and TRBJ1-1): DSGVTQTPKHLITATGQRVTLRCSPRSGDLSVYWYQQSLDQGLQFLIQYYNGEERAKGNILERFSAQQFPDLHSELNLSSLELGDSALYFCASSVDGQNTEAFFGQGTRLTVV.